Shown below are 8 T cell receptor beta chains from a single sample sequenced in a study of T-cell memory formation after mild COVID-19. TCRdb ran MiXCR on the 5' RACE reads and lists one entry per CDR3 protein. The profile shows about 290,000 distinct CDR3 sequences, 15% of them singletons. What was sequenced was PBMCs or a T cell subset sorted from them (not recorded which). Receptor source: a man aged 18 to 29 who had mild COVID-19 (a few samples of this study predate the infection). Cell type and time point are not known.

This clonotype was observed a handful of times. The chain joins TRBV7-9 to TRBJ2-2; TRBD1 agrees at 7 bases. The CDR3 has 15 amino acids. Germline V lookup: CDR1 SEHNR, CDR2 FQNEAQ (reference sequence). The junction had 9 bases not matched to a gene; V was cut back by 6 bases and J by 5 bases. CDR3 sequence reads: CASRPTRQGTGELFF. In DNA form, the CDR3 reads TGTGCCAGCAGACCTACCCGACAGGGAACCGGGGAGCTGTTTTTT.

This clonotype was seen only a few times. J is TRBJ2-7 and V is TRBV4-2, with D uncertain. Per the germline V gene, CDR1 is LGHNA and CDR2 is YNFKEQ. This CDR3 comprises 13 residues. V was clipped by 0 bases and J by 6 bases, with 9 bases between them. This CDR3 reads CASSQESEPEQYF. The CDR3, as DNA: TGTGCCAGCAGCCAAGAGTCGGAGCCCGAGCAGTACTTC.

In this sample, this clonotype turned up a few times. The V call is TRBV10-3, the J call TRBJ1-5; TRBD1 might be the D (5 bases). V lost 3 bases to trimming and J lost 6 bases, with 12 bases between them. Germline V CDR1 and CDR2: ENHRY, SYGVKD. The CDR3 loop spans 14 amino acids. DNA for the CDR3: TGTGCCATCAGTGAACCGCTCGGGGGTCAGCCCCAGCATTTT. Translation: CAISEPLGGQPQHF.

This clonotype was counted only a few times. J is TRBJ2-1 and V is TRBV18; perhaps TRBD2 as D (6 bases). The germline V and J ends were trimmed by 3 bases and 4 bases, with 13 bases remaining between them. CDR3 size: 15 residues. Per germline, CDR1 KGHSH and CDR2 LQKENI. DNA of the CDR3: TGTGCCAGCTCACCTGGGAGCGGGTGGTACAATGAGCAGTTCTTC. This encodes CASSPGSGWYNEQFF.

This clonotype was seen a few times. The rearrangement links TRBV29-1 to TRBJ2-7; 7 positions match TRBD1. The CDR3 loop spans 12 amino acids. Germline V gene data show CDR1 as SQVTM and CDR2 as ANQGSEA. In DNA form, the CDR3 reads TGCATCGGACAGGCCCGCTCCTACGAGCAGTACGTC. Protein: CIGQARSYEQYV.

The V gene is TRBV5-4, the J gene TRBJ2-3, with 7 bases fitting TRBD2. J was trimmed by 2 bases and V by 4 bases; bases with no gene match: 7. The length of the CDR3 is 15 residues. The V gene's germline CDR1 is SGHNT and CDR2 YYREEE (reference sequence). The CDR3 is CASSPSGGNTDTQYF. The CDR3 bases are TGTGCCAGCAGCCCATCGGGGGGAAACACAGATACGCAGTATTTT.

The chain uses TRBV4-1 and TRBJ2-1; TRBD1 agrees at 8 bases. V was clipped by 6 bases and J by 6 bases; unmatched bases: 10. The CDR3 spans 15 residues. Looked up from germline, CDR1 is MGHRA and CDR2 is YSYEKL. The CDR3 coding sequence is TGCGCCAGCAGTCCGGACAGGGTTGCGTCCAATGAGCAGTTCTTC. Protein sequence: CASSPDRVASNEQFF.

This chain links TRBV4-3 with TRBJ1-3; TRBD1 is a possible D gene (6 bases). Germline assignment: CDR1 LGHNA and CDR2 YSLEER. The CDR3 has 17 residues. V was cut by 1 base and J by 0 bases, with 13 bases left in between. This chain's CDR3 is CASSQGPQGYSGNTIYF. CDR3 sequence (DNA): TGCGCCAGCAGCCAAGGACCACAGGGATACTCTGGAAACACCATATATTTT.